The rows below give T cell receptor beta chains drawn from one sample of a study of beta chain features in type 1 diabetes. TCRdb's table, derived via immunoSEQ multiplex PCR, lists solely in-frame clones and lacks some. The data show 600,000 to 700,000 clones, 9.5% to 15% seen once. The material sequenced was naive CD4+ T cells from blood. The origin of the receptors is a man in his thirties or forties with type 1 diabetes. Both conserved end residues are part of each CDR3. Each record gives: J gene, clone size, D gene, V gene, CDR3 DNA, CDR3 protein. D genes are given only for firm matches. Expanded clones get a size class; other rows say once, few or many, or leave the size out.

J gene: TRBJ1-1; clone size: few; D gene: .; V gene: TRBV27; CDR3 DNA: TGTGCCAGCAGTTTATACACAGGGCACACTGAAGCTTTCTTT; CDR3 protein: CASSLYTGHTEAFF
J gene: TRBJ2-5; clone size: .; D gene: .; V gene: TRBV19; CDR3 DNA: TGTGCCAGTAGTATAGGGACAGATCCTCCAAAGGGCCAGTACTTC; CDR3 protein: CASSIGTDPPKGQYF
J gene: TRBJ2-1; clone size: few; D gene: TRBD1; V gene: TRBV5-1; CDR3 DNA: TGCGCCAGCATGACAGGGGGGTCCTACAATGAGCAGTTCTTC; CDR3 protein: CASMTGGSYNEQFF
J gene: TRBJ1-2; clone size: once; D gene: .; V gene: TRBV5-6; CDR3 DNA: TGTGCCAGCAGCTTGGAGGGGGTATATGGCTACACCTTC; CDR3 protein: CASSLEGVYGYTF
J gene: TRBJ1-5; clone size: few; D gene: .; V gene: TRBV28; CDR3 DNA: TGTGCCAGCAACTCACTACAGCCCCAGCATTTT; CDR3 protein: CASNSLQPQHF
J gene: TRBJ2-4; clone size: .; D gene: .; V gene: TRBV11-2; CDR3 DNA: TGTGCCAGCAGCCCCCCGGACAACGACAAAAACATTCAGTACTTC; CDR3 protein: CASSPPDNDKNIQYF
J gene: TRBJ2-3; clone size: .; D gene: .; V gene: TRBV29-1; CDR3 DNA: TGCAGCGTTGACAGGGGAACAGATACGCAGTATTTT; CDR3 protein: CSVDRGTDTQYF
J gene: TRBJ2-4; clone size: .; D gene: .; V gene: TRBV29-1; CDR3 DNA: TGCAGCGTGGAAAGGCTAGCCAAAAACATTCAGTACTTC; CDR3 protein: CSVERLAKNIQYF
J gene: TRBJ1-2; clone size: few; D gene: TRBD1; V gene: TRBV7-2; CDR3 DNA: TGTGCCAGCAGCTGGCGCCGGGGACAGGGGGTCTATGGCTACACCTTC; CDR3 protein: CASSWRRGQGVYGYTF
J gene: TRBJ2-1; clone size: few; D gene: TRBD2; V gene: TRBV29-1; CDR3 DNA: TGCAGCGTTTCGACTAGCGGGGGGTACAATGAGCAGTTCTTC; CDR3 protein: CSVSTSGGYNEQFF
J gene: TRBJ2-5; clone size: few; D gene: .; V gene: TRBV7-2; CDR3 DNA: TGTGCCAGCAGCTTATGGGCAGGGGAAGAGACCCAGTACTTC; CDR3 protein: CASSLWAGEETQYF
J gene: TRBJ1-3; clone size: few; D gene: .; V gene: TRBV19; CDR3 DNA: TGTGCCAGTAGTATGGGGCCCTCTGGAAACACCATATATTTT; CDR3 protein: CASSMGPSGNTIYF
J gene: TRBJ2-1; clone size: few; D gene: TRBD2; V gene: TRBV19; CDR3 DNA: TGTGCCAGTAGTATCCAAGGGACTAGCGGGGGGAAGAATGAGCAGTTCTTC; CDR3 protein: CASSIQGTSGGKNEQFF
J gene: TRBJ2-1; clone size: .; D gene: .; V gene: TRBV5-4; CDR3 DNA: TGTGCCAGCAGCTTTGTAAGCAATGAGCAGTTCTTC; CDR3 protein: CASSFVSNEQFF
J gene: TRBJ1-2; clone size: .; D gene: .; V gene: TRBV11-2; CDR3 DNA: TGTGCCAGCGGCACCCGGGGCTACACCTTC; CDR3 protein: CASGTRGYTF
J gene: TRBJ1-1; clone size: .; D gene: .; V gene: TRBV6-5; CDR3 DNA: TGTGCCAGCAGTTTAGAGGCTTACACTGAAGCTTTCTTT; CDR3 protein: CASSLEAYTEAFF
J gene: TRBJ2-3; clone size: .; D gene: .; V gene: TRBV25-1; CDR3 DNA: TGTGCCAGCAGTCCCCGGACAGGGAGGGTTGCAGATACGCAGTATTTT; CDR3 protein: CASSPRTGRVADTQYF
J gene: TRBJ1-5; clone size: few; D gene: .; V gene: TRBV7-9; CDR3 DNA: TGTGCCAGCAGCTTACCAGGAGCCCTCGGTCAGCCCCAGCATTTT; CDR3 protein: CASSLPGALGQPQHF
J gene: TRBJ2-3; clone size: few; D gene: .; V gene: TRBV25-1; CDR3 DNA: TGTGCCAGCAGTTCCCGGGACTCCGAGGATACGCAGTATTTT; CDR3 protein: CASSSRDSEDTQYF
J gene: TRBJ2-7; clone size: few; D gene: .; V gene: TRBV7-9; CDR3 DNA: TGTGCCAGCAGCGGTGGTGTCAGCTCCTACGAGCAGTACTTC; CDR3 protein: CASSGGVSSYEQYF
J gene: TRBJ2-5; clone size: .; D gene: TRBD2; V gene: TRBV2; CDR3 DNA: TGTGCCAGCAGGGACGGGACTAGTGGGGCGACCCAGTACTTC; CDR3 protein: CASRDGTSGATQYF
J gene: TRBJ2-5; clone size: .; D gene: .; V gene: TRBV5-1; CDR3 DNA: TGCGCCAGCAAGATGGGGGCAGAAGAGACCCAGTACTTC; CDR3 protein: CASKMGAEETQYF
J gene: TRBJ2-2; clone size: few; D gene: .; V gene: TRBV5-1; CDR3 DNA: TGCGCCAGCAGCCAACAACAGACAGAGGAGCTGTTTTTT; CDR3 protein: CASSQQQTEELFF
J gene: TRBJ2-3; clone size: few; D gene: .; V gene: TRBV7-9; CDR3 DNA: TGTGCCAGCAGCGCCGGAGTCGACAGCACAGATACGCAGTATTTT; CDR3 protein: CASSAGVDSTDTQYF
J gene: TRBJ2-3; clone size: .; D gene: .; V gene: TRBV4-3; CDR3 DNA: TGCGCCAGCAGCCAAGATAAATCTAGCACAGATACGCAGTATTTT; CDR3 protein: CASSQDKSSTDTQYF
J gene: TRBJ2-7; clone size: .; D gene: .; V gene: TRBV27; CDR3 DNA: TGTGCCCCCAGTTACGAGCAGTACTTC; CDR3 protein: CAPSYEQYF
J gene: TRBJ1-5; clone size: few; D gene: .; V gene: TRBV28; CDR3 DNA: TGTGCCAGCAGTACCCTCTTAAGAGGGCGCGATCAGCCCCAGCATTTT; CDR3 protein: CASSTLLRGRDQPQHF
J gene: TRBJ2-1; clone size: .; D gene: .; V gene: TRBV9; CDR3 DNA: TGTGCCAGCAGCGCCCGAGGTTGGGGACACCCCTACAATGAGCAGTTCTTC; CDR3 protein: CASSARGWGHPYNEQFF
J gene: TRBJ2-3; clone size: .; D gene: TRBD2; V gene: TRBV11-2; CDR3 DNA: TGTGCCAGCAGCGAGGGACTAGCGGGTTCGGCAGATACGCAGTATTTT; CDR3 protein: CASSEGLAGSADTQYF